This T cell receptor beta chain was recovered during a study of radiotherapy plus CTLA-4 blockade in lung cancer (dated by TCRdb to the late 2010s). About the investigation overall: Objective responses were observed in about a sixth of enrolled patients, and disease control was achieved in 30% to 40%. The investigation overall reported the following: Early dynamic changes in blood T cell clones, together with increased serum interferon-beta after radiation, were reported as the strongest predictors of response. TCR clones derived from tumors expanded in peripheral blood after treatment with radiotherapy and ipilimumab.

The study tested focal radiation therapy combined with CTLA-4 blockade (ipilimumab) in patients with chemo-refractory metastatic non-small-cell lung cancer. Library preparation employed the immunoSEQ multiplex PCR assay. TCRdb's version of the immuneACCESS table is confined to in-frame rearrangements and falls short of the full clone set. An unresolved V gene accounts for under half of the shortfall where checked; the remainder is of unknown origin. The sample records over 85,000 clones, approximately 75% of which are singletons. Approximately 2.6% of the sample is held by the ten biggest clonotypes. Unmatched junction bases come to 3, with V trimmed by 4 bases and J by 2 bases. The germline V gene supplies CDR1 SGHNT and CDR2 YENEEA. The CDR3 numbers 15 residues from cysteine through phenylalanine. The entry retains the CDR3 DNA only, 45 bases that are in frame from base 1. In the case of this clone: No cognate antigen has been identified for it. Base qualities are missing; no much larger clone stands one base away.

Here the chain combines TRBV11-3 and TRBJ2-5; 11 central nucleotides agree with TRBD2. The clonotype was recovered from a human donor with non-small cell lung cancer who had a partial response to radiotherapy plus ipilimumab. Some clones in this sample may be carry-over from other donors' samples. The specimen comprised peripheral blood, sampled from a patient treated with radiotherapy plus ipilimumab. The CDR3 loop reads CASSSRTSGQETQYF. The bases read TGTGCCAGCAGCTCGAGGACTAGCGGGCAAGAGACCCAGTACTTC.